The entry below describes one T cell receptor (beta chain). Its antigen is still unknown. A much larger clone sits a single nucleotide away, making a read error possible. This sample is drawn from a study of metastatic and nonmetastatic thyroid tumors. Overall study: Peripheral blood and tumor or nodule samples from malignant and benign thyroid patients were compared. Findings and caveats of the study: Benign nodules reportedly had significantly lower TCR beta diversity than malignant thyroid tumors in blood and tumor.

The authors' processing: CDR3 was compared across clinicopathological groups, and the resulting differences were used to build a distant-metastasis classifier for papillary thyroid cancer. TCRdb re-called clones from the PCR reads using MiXCR. What appears here as the V and J calls and clone size reflects TCRdb's work, not the paper's. The sample shows 64,000 or so clones, under 20% of them seen only once. Ahead of thyroid surgery, no patient had received treatment of any kind. The CDR3 sequence is 16 residues long. This chain connects TRBV12-3 or TRBV12-4 to TRBJ2-3; D is possibly TRBD2 (5 bases). The sample consisted of blood. The TCR comes from a male donor with papillary thyroid cancer or a benign thyroid nodule (not recorded which). Some clones in this sample may be carry-over from other donors' samples. The CDR3 nucleotides read TGTGCCGGCAGTTTTGTGCTAGCCGACAGCACAGATACGCAGTATTTT. Its protein is CAGSFVLADSTDTQYF.